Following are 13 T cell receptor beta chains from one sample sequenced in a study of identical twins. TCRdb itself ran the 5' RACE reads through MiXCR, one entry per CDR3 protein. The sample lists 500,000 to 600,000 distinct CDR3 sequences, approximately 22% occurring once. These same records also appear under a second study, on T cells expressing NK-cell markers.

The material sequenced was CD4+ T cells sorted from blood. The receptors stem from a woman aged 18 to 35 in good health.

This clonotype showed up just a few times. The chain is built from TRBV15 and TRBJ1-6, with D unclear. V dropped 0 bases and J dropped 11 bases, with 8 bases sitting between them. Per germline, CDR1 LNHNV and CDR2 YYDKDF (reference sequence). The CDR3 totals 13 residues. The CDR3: CATSRDRNPPLHF. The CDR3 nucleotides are TGTGCCACCAGCAGAGATCGGAATCCACCCCTCCACTTT. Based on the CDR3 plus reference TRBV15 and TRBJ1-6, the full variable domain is DAMVIQNPRYQVTQFGKPVTLSCSQTLNHNVMYWYQQKSSQAPKLLFHYYDKDFNNEADTPDNFQSRRPNTSFCFLDIRSPGLGDTAMYLCATSRDRNPPLHFGNGTRLTVT.

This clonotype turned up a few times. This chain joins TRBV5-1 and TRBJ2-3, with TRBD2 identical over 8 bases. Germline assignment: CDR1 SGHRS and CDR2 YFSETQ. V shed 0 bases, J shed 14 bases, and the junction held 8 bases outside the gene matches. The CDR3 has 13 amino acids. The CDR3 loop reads CASSLGLAPKAYF. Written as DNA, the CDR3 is TGCGCCAGCAGCTTGGGACTAGCGCCTAAGGCGTATTTT.

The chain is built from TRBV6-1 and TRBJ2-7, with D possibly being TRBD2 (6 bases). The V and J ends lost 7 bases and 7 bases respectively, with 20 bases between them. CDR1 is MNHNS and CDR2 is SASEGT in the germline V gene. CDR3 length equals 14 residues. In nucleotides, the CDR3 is TGTGCCAGCAAACGGGACTCCACTTTCGGGGAGCAGTACTTC. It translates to CASKRDSTFGEQYF.

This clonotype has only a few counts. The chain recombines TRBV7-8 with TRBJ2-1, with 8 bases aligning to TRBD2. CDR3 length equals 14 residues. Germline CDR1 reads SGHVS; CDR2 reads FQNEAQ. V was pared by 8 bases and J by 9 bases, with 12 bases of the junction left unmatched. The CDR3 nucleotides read TGTGCCAGCCGGGGGGGTCCGACGGTTCGTGAGCAGTTCTTC. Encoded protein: CASRGGPTVREQFF. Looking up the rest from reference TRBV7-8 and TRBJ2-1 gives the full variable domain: GAGVSQSPRYKVAKRGQDVALRCDPISGHVSLFWYQQALGQGPEFLTYFQNEAQLDKSGLPSDRFFAERPEGSVSTLKIQRTQQEDSAVYLCASRGGPTVREQFFGPGTRLTVL.

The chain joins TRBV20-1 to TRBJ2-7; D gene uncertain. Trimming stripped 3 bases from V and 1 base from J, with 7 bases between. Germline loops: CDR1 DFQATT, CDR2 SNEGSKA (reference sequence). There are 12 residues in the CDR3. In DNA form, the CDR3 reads TGCAGTGCTAGTAGTGGATCCTACGAGCAGTACTTC. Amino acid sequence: CSASSGSYEQYF.

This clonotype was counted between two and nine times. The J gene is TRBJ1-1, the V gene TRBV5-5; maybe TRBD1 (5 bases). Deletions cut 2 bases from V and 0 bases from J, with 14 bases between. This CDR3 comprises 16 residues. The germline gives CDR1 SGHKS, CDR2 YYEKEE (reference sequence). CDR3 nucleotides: TGTGCCAGCAGCTTTGGGGGTATGTTAATGAACACTGAAGCTTTCTTT. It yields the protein CASSFGGMLMNTEAFF.

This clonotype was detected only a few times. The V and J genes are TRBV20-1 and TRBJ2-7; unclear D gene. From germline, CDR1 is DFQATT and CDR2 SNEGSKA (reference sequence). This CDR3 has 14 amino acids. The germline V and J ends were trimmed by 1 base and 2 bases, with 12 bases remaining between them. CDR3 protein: CSARVDPQTYEQYF. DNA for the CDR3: TGCAGTGCTAGAGTGGACCCACAGACCTACGAGCAGTACTTC.

CDR3 bases: TGCGCCAGCAGGGACAGGGACTCAAATAGCGGGAGAACCGGGGAGCTGTTTTTT. Translated, it gives CASRDRDSNSGRTGELFF. The chain uses TRBV5-1 and TRBJ2-2; tentative D call: TRBD2 (9 bases). Deletions cut 5 bases from V and 5 bases from J, with 25 bases between. Per germline, CDR1 SGHRS and CDR2 YFSETQ. The CDR3 has 18 amino acids.

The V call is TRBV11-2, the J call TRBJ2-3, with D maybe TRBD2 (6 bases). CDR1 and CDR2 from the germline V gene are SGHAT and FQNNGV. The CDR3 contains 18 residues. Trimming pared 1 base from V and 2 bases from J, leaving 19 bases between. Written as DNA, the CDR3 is TGTGCCAGCAGCTTAGTGGGGTTTGGCGGGGTTATCACAGATACGCAGTATTTT. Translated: CASSLVGFGGVITDTQYF.

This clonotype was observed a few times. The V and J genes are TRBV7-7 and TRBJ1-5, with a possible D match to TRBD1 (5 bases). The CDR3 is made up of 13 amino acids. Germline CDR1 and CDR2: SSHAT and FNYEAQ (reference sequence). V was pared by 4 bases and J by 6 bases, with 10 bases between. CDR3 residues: CASSSHQGQPQHF. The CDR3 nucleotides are TGTGCCAGCAGCTCACATCAGGGTCAGCCCCAGCATTTT.

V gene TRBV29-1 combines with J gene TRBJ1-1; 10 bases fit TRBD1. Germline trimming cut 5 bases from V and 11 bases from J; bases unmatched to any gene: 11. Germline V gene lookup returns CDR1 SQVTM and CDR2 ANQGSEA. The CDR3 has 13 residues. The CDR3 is CSVSLGGTGVAFF. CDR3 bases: TGCAGCGTTTCACTCGGGGGGACAGGGGTGGCTTTCTTT.

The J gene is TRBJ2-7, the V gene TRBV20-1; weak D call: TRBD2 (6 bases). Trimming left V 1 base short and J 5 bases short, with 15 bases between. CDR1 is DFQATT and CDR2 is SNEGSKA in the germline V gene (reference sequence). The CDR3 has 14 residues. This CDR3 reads CSARGDFWAHEQYF. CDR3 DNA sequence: TGCAGTGCTAGAGGGGACTTCTGGGCCCACGAGCAGTACTTC.

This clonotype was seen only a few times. The CDR3 region is CASSRRHSSNTEAFF. The CDR3, as DNA: TGTGCCAGCAGTCGCCGCCATTCCTCAAACACTGAAGCTTTCTTT. The J gene is TRBJ1-1, the V gene TRBV6-1; no clear D gene. The CDR3 is made up of 15 amino acids. Germline-derived CDR1 and CDR2 are MNHNS and SASEGT. V shed 5 bases and J shed 2 bases, with 15 bases lying between them.